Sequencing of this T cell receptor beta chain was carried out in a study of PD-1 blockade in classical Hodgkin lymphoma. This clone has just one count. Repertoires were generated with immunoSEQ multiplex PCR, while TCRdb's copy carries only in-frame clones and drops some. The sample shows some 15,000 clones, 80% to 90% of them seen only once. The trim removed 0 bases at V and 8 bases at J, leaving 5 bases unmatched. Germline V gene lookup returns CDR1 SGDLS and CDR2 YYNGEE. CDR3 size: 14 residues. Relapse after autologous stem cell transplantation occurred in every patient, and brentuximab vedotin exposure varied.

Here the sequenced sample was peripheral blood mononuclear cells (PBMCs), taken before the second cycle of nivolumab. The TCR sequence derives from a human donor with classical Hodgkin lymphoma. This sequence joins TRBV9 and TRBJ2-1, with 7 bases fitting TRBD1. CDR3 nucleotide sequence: TGTGCCAGCAGCGTAGAGGGGGCCGAAGATGAGCAGTTCTTC. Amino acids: CASSVEGAEDEQFF.